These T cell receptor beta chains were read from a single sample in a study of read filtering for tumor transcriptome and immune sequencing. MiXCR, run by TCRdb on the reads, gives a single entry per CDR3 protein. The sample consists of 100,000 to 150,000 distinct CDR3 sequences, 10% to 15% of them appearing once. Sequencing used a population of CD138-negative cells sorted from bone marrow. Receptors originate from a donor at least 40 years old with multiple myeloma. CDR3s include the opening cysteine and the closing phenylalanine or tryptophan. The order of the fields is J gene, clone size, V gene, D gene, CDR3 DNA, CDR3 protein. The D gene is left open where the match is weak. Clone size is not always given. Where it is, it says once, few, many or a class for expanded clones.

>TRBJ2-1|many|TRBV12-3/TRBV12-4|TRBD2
TGTGCCAGCAGTTTGAGACTAGCGGGAGGGTTTGAGCAGTTCTTC
CASSLRLAGGFEQFF
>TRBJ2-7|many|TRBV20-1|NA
TGCAGTGCTAGTCAGCAGCCCTACGAGCAGTACTTC
CSASQQPYEQYF
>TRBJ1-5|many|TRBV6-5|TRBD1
TGTGCCAGCAGTCGCCACGGGGGAAGGGGGACAGGGCAGCCCCAGCATTTT
CASSRHGGRGTGQPQHF
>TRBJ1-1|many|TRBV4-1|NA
TGCGCCAGCAGCCAACCCAGGAGGGATATGAACACTGAAGCTTTCTTT
CASSQPRRDMNTEAFF
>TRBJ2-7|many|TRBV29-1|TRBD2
TGCAGCGTTGGGACTAGCGGTGCCTACGAGCAGTACTTC
CSVGTSGAYEQYF
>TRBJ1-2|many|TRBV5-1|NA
TGCGCCAGCAGCTTGGCCGGTTTTGGCTACACCTTC
CASSLAGFGYTF
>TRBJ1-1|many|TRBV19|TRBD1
TGTGCCAGTAGTCTCCCGACAGGGTTGAACACTGAAGCTTTCTTT
CASSLPTGLNTEAFF
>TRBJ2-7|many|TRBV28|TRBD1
TGTGCCAGCAGTCCGGGACAGCAGTTTTCCTACGAGCAGTACTTC
CASSPGQQFSYEQYF
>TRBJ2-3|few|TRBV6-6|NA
TGTGCCAGTTCTGGGGTTGGGGGGACAGCTAGCACAGATACGCAGTATTTT
CASSGVGGTASTDTQYF
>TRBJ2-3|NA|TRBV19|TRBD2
TGTGCCAGTAGTATCAATTCCCTACTAGCGGGGCCCGGAAACGCGCAGTATTTT
CASSINSLLAGPGNAQYF
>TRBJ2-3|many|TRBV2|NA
TGTGCCAGCAAAAACCAAGGTCCTTCAGATACGCAGTATTTT
CASKNQGPSDTQYF
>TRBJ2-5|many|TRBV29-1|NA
TGCAGCGTTGAAACAGGCGAGACCCAGTACTTC
CSVETGETQYF
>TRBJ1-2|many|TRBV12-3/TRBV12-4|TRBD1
TGTGCCAGCAGTGCCCGTACAGGGACAGTCGCCTTC
CASSARTGTVAF
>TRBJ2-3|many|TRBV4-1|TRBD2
TGCGCCAGCAGCTGGAAGACGACTAGCGGGGGGGATGAAGATACGCAGTATTTT
CASSWKTTSGGDEDTQYF
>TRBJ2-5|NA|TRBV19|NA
TGTGCCAGTAGTTCCTTAGTTGGGGAACAAGAGACCCAGTACTTC
CASSSLVGEQETQYF
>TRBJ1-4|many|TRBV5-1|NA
TGCGCCAGCAGCTCAAGGACGTCTGCAACTAATGAAAAACTGTTTTTT
CASSSRTSATNEKLFF
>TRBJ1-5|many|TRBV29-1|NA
TGCAGCGTTGGAGGGGGTCGGCATCAGCCCCAGCATTTT
CSVGGGRHQPQHF
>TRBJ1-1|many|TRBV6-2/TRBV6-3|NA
TGTGCCAGCAGTTATCGACCACACCCGACCAAAAACACTGAAGCTTTCTTT
CASSYRPHPTKNTEAFF
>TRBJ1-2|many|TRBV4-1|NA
TGCGCCAGCAGCCAAGAGGAGGGTTATGCCTATGGCTACACCTTC
CASSQEEGYAYGYTF
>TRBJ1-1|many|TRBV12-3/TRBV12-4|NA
TGTGCCAGCAGTTTGGTTCAAGGGTTGAAAGCTTTCTTT
CASSLVQGLKAFF
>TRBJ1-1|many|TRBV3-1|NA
TGTGCCAGCAGCCAAGCGGCGGCAGGGGACACTGAAGCTTTCTTT
CASSQAAAGDTEAFF
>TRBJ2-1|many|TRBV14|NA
TGTGCCAGCAGCCAAGATCATTCTGGGGGTGAGCAGTTCTTC
CASSQDHSGGEQFF
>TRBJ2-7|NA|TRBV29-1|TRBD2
TGCAGCGTTAGACTAGCGGGAACGGCCCAGTACTTC
CSVRLAGTAQYF
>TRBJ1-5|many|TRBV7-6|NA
TGTGCCAGCAGCTTAATGGGGGGGGCCAACGGACACCACGAGATCTGGTTGAATCAGCCCCAGCATTTT
CASSLMGGANGHHEIWLNQPQHF
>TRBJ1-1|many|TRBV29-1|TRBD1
TGCAGCGTGGCGTCGGGACAGGGAGGGATCACTGAAGCTTTCTTT
CSVASGQGGITEAFF
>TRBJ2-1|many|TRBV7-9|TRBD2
TGTGCCAGCAGCTTAGAGTCGAGGGAGGGGTTCTTC
CASSLESREGFF
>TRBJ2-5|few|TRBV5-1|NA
TGCGCCAGCCAAGTCGCAGTCCAAGAGACCCAGTACTTC
CASQVAVQETQYF
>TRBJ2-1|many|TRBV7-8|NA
TGTGCCAGCAGCTATCCCGGGGATGGCACCTACAATGAGCAGTTCTTC
CASSYPGDGTYNEQFF
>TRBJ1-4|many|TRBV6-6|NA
TGTGCCAGCAGGCCGAGAAGGAGTGCAACTAATGAAAAACTGTTTTTT
CASRPRRSATNEKLFF
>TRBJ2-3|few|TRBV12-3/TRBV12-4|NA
TGTGCCAGCAGTGGCAATCAGGGGACAGATACGCAGTATTTT
CASSGNQGTDTQYF
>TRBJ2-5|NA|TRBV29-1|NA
TGCAGCGTTGAAGATTTTAGGACAGAAGAGACCCAGTACTTC
CSVEDFRTEETQYF
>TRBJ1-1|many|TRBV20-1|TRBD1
TGCAGTGCAACAGGGGTTGCGGACACTGAAGCTTTCTTT
CSATGVADTEAFF
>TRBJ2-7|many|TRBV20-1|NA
TGCAGTGCTACCCCCAGGGCCCTAGGCTACGAGCAGTACTTC
CSATPRALGYEQYF
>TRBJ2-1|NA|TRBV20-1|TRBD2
TGCAGTGCTGGGACTAACGGGAGGGCTTACAATGAACAGTTCTTC
CSAGTNGRAYNEQFF
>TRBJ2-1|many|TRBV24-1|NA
TGTGCCACCAGTTTACAGGGTCCGAGTGAGCAGTTCTTC
CATSLQGPSEQFF
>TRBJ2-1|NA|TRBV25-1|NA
TGTGCCAGCAGTAGCTACAGGGACCGGGAGCAGTTCTTC
CASSSYRDREQFF
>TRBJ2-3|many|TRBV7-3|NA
TGTGCCAGCAGCCTCTACCAGGGAGCAGATACGCAGTATTTT
CASSLYQGADTQYF
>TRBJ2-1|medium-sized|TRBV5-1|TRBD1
TGCGCCAGCAGCTCGGCCGGGACAGGTTACCCGGGTGAGCAGTTCTTC
CASSSAGTGYPGEQFF
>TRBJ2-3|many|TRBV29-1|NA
TGCAGCGTTAGAAGCCAGGGTAGCACAGATACGCAGTATTTT
CSVRSQGSTDTQYF
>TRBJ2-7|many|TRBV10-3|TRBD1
TGTGCCATCAGTGAGCCCCGACAGGGGACCTCCTACGAGCAGTACTTC
CAISEPRQGTSYEQYF
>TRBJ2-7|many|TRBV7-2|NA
TGTGCCAGCAGCAAGTCGACAGGTGGGGCCTACGAGCAGTACTTC
CASSKSTGGAYEQYF
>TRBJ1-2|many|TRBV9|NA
TGTGCCAGCAGCGTAGATCTGGGGGCCGACGCCTATGGCTACACCTTC
CASSVDLGADAYGYTF
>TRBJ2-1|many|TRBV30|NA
TGTGCCTGGAGCCAGGGGACCTACAATGAGCAGTTCTTC
CAWSQGTYNEQFF
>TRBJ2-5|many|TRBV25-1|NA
TGTGCCAGCACGGGGGCGCAACGAGAGACCCAGTACTTC
CASTGAQRETQYF
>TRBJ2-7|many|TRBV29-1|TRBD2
TGCAGCGTGACCGTAGCGGGAGAACCCTACGAGCAGTACTTC
CSVTVAGEPYEQYF
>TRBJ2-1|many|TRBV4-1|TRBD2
TGCGCCAGCACAGCGGGGGCTAGCGGGAGCAATGAGCAGTTCTTC
CASTAGASGSNEQFF
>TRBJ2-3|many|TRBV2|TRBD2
TGTGCCAGCATAAAGCGGGGGAGCACAGATACGCAGTATTTT
CASIKRGSTDTQYF
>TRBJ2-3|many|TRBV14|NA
TGTGCCAGCAGCCACAATCCCGGCCAAGCAAGCACAGATACGCAGTATTTT
CASSHNPGQASTDTQYF
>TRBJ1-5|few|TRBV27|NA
TGTGCCAGCAGTCCGACAGTTATCGGCAATCAGCCCCAGCATTTT
CASSPTVIGNQPQHF
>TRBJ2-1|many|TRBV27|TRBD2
TGTGCCAGCAGTTCCCGGGACTACGATGAGCAGTTCTTC
CASSSRDYDEQFF